The T cell receptor beta chain under discussion was sequenced for a study of T cells in Graves' hyperthyroidism and ophthalmopathy. Those with hyperthyroidism were 18 to 65 years old, newly diagnosed, and ill for under 2 months. Based on clinical symptoms, serum thyroxine and TRAb, thyroid ultrasound and orbital computed tomography, diagnoses were reached. Germline values: CDR1 SGDLS, CDR2 YYNGEE. The length of the CDR3 is 13 residues. V lost 4 bases, J lost 1 base, and 8 bases lay in between. Findings and caveats of the study: Ophthalmopathy and stable hyperthyroidism were separated by a 13 V-J model. Most expanded thyroid clonotypes above 0.001 also appeared in blood.

This clonotype was counted only a few times. Its antigen remains unknown. Regions amplified from RNA transcripts were the TCR beta CDR3 regions. An initial round of RT-PCR targeting the TCR CDR3 relied on the HTBI primer set. TCRdb ran MiXCR on the multiplex PCR reads and lists one entry per CDR3 protein. Among around 400,000 distinct CDR3 sequences listed, about 13% were seen once. Sequenced material: blood. The rearrangement uses TRBV9 and TRBJ1-1; no reliable D call. This sequence originates from a woman between 18 and 29 years old with Graves' hyperthyroidism. The CDR3 protein is CASSNGPNTEAFF. CDR3 sequence (DNA): TGTGCCAGCAGCAACGGACCGAACACTGAAGCTTTCTTT.